This T cell receptor beta chain was captured by sequencing in a study of blood T cell repertoires in COVID-19. For the study at large: Samples of COVID-19 (acute and convalescent) were obtained from the United States, Italy and Spain. Sources were T cells, B-cell-depleted T cells, or PBMCs; the material itself was cDNA or gDNA.

Study processing details: Using reference gene primer amplification, nucleated cell counts were estimated. Only in-frame clones appear in the TCRdb table, and some are missing; sequencing was by immunoSEQ multiplex PCR. The D gene and trimming were derived from the DNA, and the V and J assignments and clone size from that table. The profile shows a few hundred thousand clones, 89% of them singletons. Trimming shortened V by 4 bases and J by 4 bases, and 20 bases separated the two germline ends. Germline V gives CDR1 SGHRS, CDR2 YFSETQ. The CDR3 is 16 amino acids. Sequencing input: peripheral blood. This TCR was sampled from a man aged 40-50 years with acute or convalescent COVID-19. The V and J genes are TRBV5-1 and TRBJ1-1; the D is unclear. CDR3 region: CASSAAPGVGGTEAFF. CDR3 sequence (DNA): TGCGCCAGCAGCGCGGCCCCCGGGGTGGGAGGCACTGAAGCTTTCTTT. The variable domain in full, with the rest retrieved from reference TRBV5-1 and TRBJ1-1, is KAGVTQTPRYLIKTRGQQVTLSCSPISGHRSVSWYQQTPGQGLQFLFEYFSETQRNKGNFPGRFSGRQFSNSRSEMNVSTLELGDSALYLCASSAAPGVGGTEAFFGQGTRLTVV.